This passage covers 28 T cell receptor beta chains from one sample sequenced in a study of OX40 agonist ivuxolimab in advanced cancers. Here immunoSEQ multiplex PCR was the method, and the copy in TCRdb shows in-frame clones only, minus some. The sample yields some 45,000 clones, just over 90% seen once. This sample comprised CD4+ or CD8+ T cells sorted from blood, obtained in a trial of the OX40 agonist ivuxolimab. These TCRs come from an adult with an advanced solid tumor such as melanoma, head and neck, liver or kidney cancer.

The chain has TRBV2 and TRBJ2-7; D not resolved. The CDR3 loop spans 12 amino acids. Germline V gene sequence: CDR1 SNHLY, CDR2 FYNNEI. The V and J ends lost 7 bases and 6 bases respectively, with 13 bases between them. This CDR3 reads CASTGMKGEQYF. The CDR3 DNA reads TGTGCCAGCACCGGAATGAAGGGCGAGCAGTACTTC.

V is TRBV27 and J is TRBJ2-1; D is uncertain. The germline V gene encodes CDR1 MNHEY and CDR2 SMNVEV (reference sequence). Trimming took 0 bases from V and 0 from J, leaving 9 bases between them. The CDR3 is 16 amino acids. CDR3 protein: CASSLSGRPSYNEQFF. The CDR3 region has the DNA TGTGCCAGCAGTTTATCCGGCAGGCCCTCCTACAATGAGCAGTTCTTC.

This clone is a singleton in its sample. The chain combines TRBV5-4 with TRBJ2-7; 8 nucleotides agree with TRBD1. With 4 bases clipped from V and 6 bases from J, the junction kept 3 bases outside the gene matches. Germline V lookup: CDR1 SGHNT, CDR2 YYREEE (reference sequence). The CDR3 runs 12 residues. CDR3 sequence (DNA): TGTGCCAGCAGCCAGGGGGCGACCGAGCAGTACTTC. This gives the protein CASSQGATEQYF.

The chain links TRBV28 to TRBJ2-7; TRBD1 matches 8 bases. The CDR3 consists of 17 residues. Germline CDR1 is MDHEN and CDR2 is SYDVKM. V lost 1 base and J lost 1; bases outside the gene matches: 9. The CDR3 DNA follows: TGTGCCAGCAGTTTATCCCGACAGGGGCGCACGTCCTACGAGCAGTACTTC. It is translated as CASSLSRQGRTSYEQYF.

This sequence joins TRBV27 and TRBJ2-3, with D uncertain. CDR3 length: 12 residues. In germline, CDR1 is MNHEY, CDR2 SMNVEV (reference sequence). V lost 5 bases and J 6 bases, leaving 9 bases between the germline ends. The CDR3 loop is CASSIIGDTQYF. In DNA form, the CDR3 reads TGTGCCAGCAGTATTATAGGTGATACGCAGTATTTT.

The chain has TRBV2 and TRBJ1-1; no definite D call. Trimming shortened V by 2 bases and J by 5 bases, and 9 bases separated the two germline ends. CDR3 length: 13 residues. CDR1 and CDR2 (germline): SNHLY, FYNNEI. CDR3 in DNA: TGTGCCAGCAGTGAATGGTCAGCTACTGAAGCTTTCTTT. This encodes CASSEWSATEAFF.

This rearrangement joins TRBV6-1 to TRBJ2-5, with a possible D match to TRBD1 (5 bases). The germline V and J ends were trimmed by 6 bases and 1 base, with 15 bases remaining between them. Per the germline V gene, CDR1 is MNHNS and CDR2 is SASEGT. CDR3 length equals 15 residues. Here the CDR3 reads CASRRTSVSQETQYF. The CDR3 coding sequence is TGTGCCAGCAGGAGGACATCGGTAAGCCAAGAGACCCAGTACTTC.

This sequence joins TRBV7-9 and TRBJ2-3; D might be TRBD1 (5 bases). The CDR3 length is 16 residues. Trimming pared 1 base from V and 6 bases from J, leaving 17 bases between. Germline CDR1 SEHNR, CDR2 FQNEAQ (reference sequence). CDR3 in amino acids: CASSLGQGLFTDTQYF. CDR3 DNA: TGTGCCAGCAGCTTAGGGCAGGGTCTCTTCACGGATACGCAGTATTTT.

The table lists this clone with a few counts. One base separates it from a far larger clone, so it is likely a read error. The same CDR3 also results from other DNA sequences found in this sample. The chain combines TRBV5-6 with TRBJ2-7; 14 nucleotides line up with TRBD2. Looked up from germline, CDR1 is SGHDT and CDR2 is YYEEEE. This CDR3 has 15 residues. The CDR3 loop is CASCLGLAGAGEQYF. The CDR3, as DNA: TGTGCCAGCTGCTTGGGACTAGCGGGGGCGGGGGAGCAGTACTTC.

The genes are TRBV5-4 and TRBJ1-1; the match to TRBD1 covers 7 bases. Germline V gene data show CDR1 as SGHNT and CDR2 as YYREEE (reference sequence). Unmatched junction bases numbered 8, after V lost 1 base and J lost 8 bases. This CDR3 region has 14 residues. In nucleotides, the CDR3 is TGTGCCAGCAGCTTGATGTTAGGGGGCGAAGAAGCTTTCTTT. It is translated as CASSLMLGGEEAFF.

V and J are TRBV7-6 and TRBJ2-5; 13 bases line up with TRBD2. Germline lookup yields CDR1 SGHVS and CDR2 FNYEAQ. This CDR3 region has 18 residues. Losses at the gene ends were 5 bases for V and 2 bases for J; bases not matched to a gene: 11. The CDR3 region has the DNA TGTGCCAGCAGCGCAGGACTAGCGGGAGATGTCGGACAAGAGACCCAGTACTTC. Protein product: CASSAGLAGDVGQETQYF.

The chain joins TRBV11-2 to TRBJ1-2, with D possibly TRBD1 on 6 matching bases. The CDR3 covers 14 residues. Trimming took off 4 bases at V and 7 bases at J, with 16 bases between the two ends. CDR1 is SGHAT and CDR2 is FQNNGV in the germline V gene. This CDR3 reads CASSSPTTGGGYTF. The CDR3 DNA reads as TGTGCCAGCAGCTCCCCCACGACAGGTGGTGGCTACACCTTC.

This sequence joins TRBV27 and TRBJ2-7; D might be TRBD1 (5 bases). V gave up 6 bases and J gave up 1 base, with 13 bases separating them. The CDR3 is 14 residues long. Germline CDR1 MNHEY, CDR2 SMNVEV (reference sequence). The chain's CDR3 is CASSSETASYEQYF. CDR3 DNA sequence: TGTGCCAGCAGCAGTGAGACAGCTTCCTACGAGCAGTACTTC.

The V and J genes are TRBV13 and TRBJ1-1, with 9 bases lining up with TRBD1. Per germline, CDR1 PRHDT and CDR2 FYEKMQ (reference sequence). Losses at the gene ends were 5 bases for V and 7 bases for J; bases not matched to a gene: 14. CDR3 size: 16 residues. The CDR3 nucleotides read TGTGCCAGCAGCCTTGGACAGGGGCGTCCCCAAAATGAAGCTTTCTTT. This encodes CASSLGQGRPQNEAFF. Filled out from reference TRBV13 and TRBJ1-1, the complete variable domain reads AAGVIQSPRHLIKEKRETATLKCYPIPRHDTVYWYQQGPGQDPQFLISFYEKMQSDKGSIPDRFSAQQFSDYHSELNMSSLELGDSALYFCASSLGQGRPQNEAFFGQGTRLTVV.

The rearrangement joins TRBV11-3 to TRBJ1-1; 7 bases agree with TRBD1. The CDR3 has 14 residues. Germline CDR1 SGHNT, CDR2 YENEEA. Trimming cost V 5 bases and J 6 bases; bases outside gene matches: 9. The CDR3 region has the DNA TGTGCCAGCAGCACTGGGGACAGTCTAGCTGAAGCTTTCTTT. This gives the protein CASSTGDSLAEAFF. Variable domain in full (rest from reference TRBV11-3 and TRBJ1-1): EAGVVQSPRYKIIEKKQPVAFWCNPISGHNTLYWYLQNLGQGPELLIRYENEEAVDDSQLPKDRFSAERLKGVDSTLKIQPAELGDSAVYLCASSTGDSLAEAFFGQGTRLTVV.

Only one count was recorded for this clone. In DNA form, the CDR3 reads TGTGCCAGCAGTCCCGGACAGGCGATTGGCTACACCTTC. Translation: CASSPGQAIGYTF. V and J are TRBV6-5 and TRBJ1-2; 7 nucleotides agree with TRBD1. Trimming at V came to 5 bases and at J to 7 bases, leaving 7 bases not matched to a gene. Germline CDR1 is MNHEY and CDR2 is SVGAGI. The CDR3 runs to 13 residues.

This chain joins TRBV7-2 and TRBJ2-2; 12 positions match TRBD1. CDR3 size: 17 residues. CDR1 and CDR2 (germline): SGHTA, FQGNSA. After removal of 2 bases from V and 5 bases from J, the junction contained 6 bases not matched to a gene. The chain's CDR3 is CASSLTPGQGATGELFF. The CDR3 bases are TGTGCCAGCAGCTTAACCCCGGGACAGGGGGCGACCGGGGAGCTGTTTTTT.

This rearrangement joins TRBV7-9 to TRBJ2-1; D unresolved. This CDR3 comprises 11 residues. The V end was cut by 5 bases, the J end by 6 bases, with 5 bases between. Germline loops: CDR1 SEHNR, CDR2 FQNEAQ (reference sequence). CDR3 in DNA: TGTGCCAGCAGCCTTATCAATGAGCAGTTCTTC. Protein: CASSLINEQFF.

The chain employs TRBV9 and TRBJ2-7; D is undetermined. Between the trimmed V and J ends, which lost 0 bases and 1 base, there was a span of 11 bases. Per germline, CDR1 SGDLS and CDR2 YYNGEE. The CDR3 runs 15 residues. The DNA of the CDR3 is TGTGCCAGCAGCGTAGGTTCGGGCAGGTCCTACGAGCAGTACTTC. It yields the protein CASSVGSGRSYEQYF.

The chain has TRBV2 and TRBJ2-5; D is unclear. The V and J ends lost 3 bases and 2 bases respectively, with 10 bases between them. Germline-derived CDR1 and CDR2 are SNHLY and FYNNEI. The CDR3 runs to 14 residues. The CDR3 DNA reads as TGTGCCAGCAGTGAGTCGCGGTTACAAGAGACCCAGTACTTC. It encodes CASSESRLQETQYF.

This chain uses TRBV16 with TRBJ1-1, with D uncertain. Germline V CDR1 and CDR2: KGHSY, FQNENV. The V gene lost 1 base and the J gene lost 7 bases, with 10 bases spanning the gap. The CDR3 spans 13 residues. CDR3 bases: TGTGCCAGCAGCCAATTTGTGGAGGTTGAAGCTTTCTTT. Encoded protein: CASSQFVEVEAFF. The full variable domain, rest sourced from reference TRBV16 and TRBJ1-1, is GEEVAQTPKHLVRGEGQKAKLYCAPIKGHSYVFWYQQVLKNEFKFLISFQNENVFDETGMPKERFSAKCLPNSPCSLEIQATKLEDSAVYFCASSQFVEVEAFFGQGTRLTVV.

Turning to this clone: At one end the junction does not follow the germline gene, possibly because of a read error. This sequence joins TRBV25-1 and TRBJ2-2, with 9 bases aligning to TRBD1. Germline CDR1 and CDR2: MGHDK and SYGVNS. This CDR3 contains 15 residues. The CDR3 region has the DNA TGTGCCAGCAGTGGGACAGGGGCGAAGACCGGGGAGCTGTTTTTT. It is translated as CASSGTGAKTGELFF.

This clone came up once. J is TRBJ2-7 and V is TRBV11-2; 8 positions agree with TRBD2. V shed 7 bases, J shed 4 bases, and the junction held 12 bases outside the gene matches. This CDR3 comprises 15 residues. Germline loops: CDR1 SGHAT, CDR2 FQNNGV. The CDR3 loop reads CASTNLASGRYEQYF. DNA for the CDR3: TGTGCCAGCACCAATTTGGCTAGCGGGCGGTACGAGCAGTACTTC.

This chain connects TRBV23-1 to TRBJ1-2; 7 nucleotides agree with TRBD1. TRBV23-1 is known as an ORF, though its function is uncertain. With 6 bases clipped from V and 6 bases from J, the junction kept 16 bases outside the gene matches. The CDR3 spans 16 residues. The CDR3 is CASRGHRGGLRDGYTF. The CDR3, as DNA: TGCGCCAGCAGAGGGCACAGGGGAGGCCTCCGAGATGGCTACACCTTC.

In this sample, this clone turned up once. The rearrangement joins TRBV29-1 to TRBJ2-7, with 7 bases fitting TRBD1. The J segment lost 5 bases and the V segment lost 3 bases, leaving 4 bases of the junction unmatched. The CDR3 has 12 amino acids. CDR1 and CDR2 (germline): SQVTM, ANQGSEA. The CDR3 loop is CSVEKGAHEQYF. CDR3 coding DNA: TGCAGCGTTGAGAAGGGGGCTCACGAGCAGTACTTC.

The chain links TRBV6-5 to TRBJ1-6, with unresolved D. The CDR3 is 11 residues long. Germline CDR1 MNHEY, CDR2 SVGAGI. Trimming stripped 6 bases from V and 12 bases from J, with 9 bases between. This CDR3 is CASRNIGPLHF. CDR3 DNA: TGTGCCAGCAGAAATATTGGACCCCTCCACTTT.

This clone was detected once. J is TRBJ2-7 and V is TRBV19, with D perhaps being TRBD1 or TRBD2 (5 bases each). Trimming removed 3 bases from V and 5 bases from J, with 17 bases in between. Per the germline V gene, CDR1 is LNHDA and CDR2 is SQIVND (reference sequence). The length of the CDR3 is 15 residues. This chain's CDR3 is CASSISGTGFDEQYF. DNA of the CDR3: TGTGCCAGTAGTATTTCCGGGACGGGCTTTGACGAGCAGTACTTC.

V gene TRBV28 combines with J gene TRBJ2-7, with no clear D. Trimming pared 5 bases from V and 3 bases from J, leaving 20 bases between. In germline, CDR1 is MDHEN, CDR2 SYDVKM. The CDR3 contains 16 residues. DNA for the CDR3: TGTGCCAGCAGTCCACCATCTACTGTGGCCATCTACGAGCAGTACTTC. Residues: CASSPPSTVAIYEQYF.